The 24 T cell receptor beta chains below all came from one sample that was sequenced in a study of OX40 agonist ivuxolimab in advanced cancers. Generated by immunoSEQ multiplex PCR, the TCRdb table keeps only in-frame clones and is missing some. The sample consists of 60,000 to 95,000 clones, 85% of them appearing once. This material consisted of CD4+ or CD8+ T cells sorted from blood, taken in a trial of the OX40 agonist ivuxolimab. These receptors were taken from an adult with an advanced solid tumor such as melanoma, head and neck, liver or kidney cancer.

The genes are TRBV19 and TRBJ1-2; no firm D call. This CDR3 has 14 amino acids. The ends were cut back, 7 bases at V and 5 bases at J, with 17 bases in the middle. The V gene's germline CDR1 is LNHDA and CDR2 SQIVND (reference sequence). CDR3 in amino acids: CASKERETGYGYTF. The CDR3 DNA is TGTGCCAGTAAGGAGCGAGAAACTGGGTATGGCTACACCTTC.

The gene calls are TRBV18 and TRBJ1-5; D is unresolved. The CDR3 sequence is 16 residues long. CDR1 is KGHSH and CDR2 is LQKENI in the germline V gene. V was cut by 3 bases and J by 4 bases, with 16 bases left in between. CDR3 loop: CASSPGEVRLNQPQHF. The CDR3 DNA reads as TGTGCCAGCTCACCTGGGGAGGTCCGCCTTAATCAGCCCCAGCATTTT.

In its sample, this clone was seen once. This rearrangement joins TRBV5-6 to TRBJ1-1; D possibly corresponds to TRBD1 (5 bases). The germline CDR1 and CDR2 sequences are SGHDT and YYEEEE. The V and J ends lost 6 bases and 1 base respectively, with 19 bases between them. The CDR3 runs 16 residues. CDR3 amino acids: CASIDRGAIRNTEAFF. As DNA, the CDR3 is TGTGCCAGCATCGACCGAGGGGCAATTCGGAACACTGAAGCTTTCTTT.

The chain recombines TRBV6-6 with TRBJ1-5; TRBD1 matches 8 bases. Trimming at V came to 0 bases and at J to 6 bases, leaving 4 bases not matched to a gene. The V gene's germline CDR1 is MNHNY and CDR2 SVGAGI (reference sequence). The CDR3 consists of 15 residues. CDR3 in amino acids: CASSYSAGGLQPQHF. Here the CDR3 DNA reads TGTGCCAGCAGTTACTCCGCAGGGGGCCTTCAGCCCCAGCATTTT.

The chain employs TRBV5-1 and TRBJ2-2; D remains unclear. Germline-derived CDR1 and CDR2 are SGHRS and YFSETQ. The CDR3 covers 15 residues. The ends were cut back, 1 base at V and 2 bases at J, with 9 bases in the middle. CDR3 nucleotide sequence: TGCGCCAGCAGCTTGCAACAGAGAAACACCGGGGAGCTGTTTTTT. This encodes CASSLQQRNTGELFF. Supplemented by reference TRBV5-1 and TRBJ2-2, the full variable domain reads KAGVTQTPRYLIKTRGQQVTLSCSPISGHRSVSWYQQTPGQGLQFLFEYFSETQRNKGNFPGRFSGRQFSNSRSEMNVSTLELGDSALYLCASSLQQRNTGELFFGEGSRLTVL.

The rearrangement links TRBV10-3 to TRBJ2-7, with 8 bases aligning to TRBD2. V lost 8 bases to trimming and J lost 1 base; unmatched junction nucleotides: 13. The CDR3 covers 16 residues. Germline lookup yields CDR1 ENHRY and CDR2 SYGVKD. The DNA of the CDR3 is TGTGCCATCGCTGCGGCTTTAGCGGGGACATCCTACGAGCAGTACTTC. It yields the protein CAIAAALAGTSYEQYF.

The chain carries TRBV4-1 and TRBJ2-2; 8 positions agree with TRBD2. Trimming cost V 0 bases and J 0 bases; bases outside gene matches: 3. The CDR3 has 17 residues. The germline gives CDR1 MGHRA, CDR2 YSYEKL. CDR3 bases: TGCGCCAGCAGCCAAGAAGGACTAGCAACGAACACCGGGGAGCTGTTTTTT. It is translated as CASSQEGLATNTGELFF.

V and J are TRBV4-3 and TRBJ1-2; D unresolved. Germline loops: CDR1 LGHNA, CDR2 YSLEER. The CDR3 has 15 residues. Trimming shortened V by 0 bases and J by 7 bases, and 15 bases separated the two germline ends. This CDR3 reads CASSQDTKTGSGYTF. In DNA form, the CDR3 reads TGCGCCAGCAGCCAAGATACAAAGACGGGGAGTGGCTACACCTTC.

The chain has TRBV19 and TRBJ1-4; TRBD1 is a possible D gene (6 bases). V was shortened by 7 bases and J by 5 bases, with 11 bases between the two germline ends. The CDR3 runs 13 residues. Per the germline V gene, CDR1 is LNHDA and CDR2 is SQIVND (reference sequence). The CDR3 protein is CASTKDRNEKLFF. DNA for the CDR3: TGTGCCAGTACCAAGGACAGAAATGAAAAACTGTTTTTT. Supplemented by reference TRBV19 and TRBJ1-4, the full variable domain reads DGGITQSPKYLFRKEGQNVTLSCEQNLNHDAMYWYRQDPGQGLRLIYYSQIVNDFQKGDIAEGYSVSREKKESFPLTVTSAQKNPTAFYLCASTKDRNEKLFFGSGTQLSVL.

This rearrangement joins TRBV21-1 to TRBJ2-7; whether TRBD2, the table's D call, matches the DNA was not checked. TRBV21-1 is recorded as a pseudogene. The CDR3 extends over 13 amino acids. DNA for the CDR3: TGTGCCAGCAGCAAAGGCGGGGGGGTCGAGCAGTACTTC. Its translation is CASSKGGGVEQYF.

V and J are TRBV5-4 and TRBJ2-3, with D possibly being TRBD1 (7 bases). CDR1 and CDR2 (germline): SGHNT, YYREEE (reference sequence). The CDR3 spans 14 residues. The germline V and J ends were trimmed by 1 base and 5 bases, with 11 bases remaining between them. The CDR3 spells CASSLPGGIDTQYF. Written as DNA, the CDR3 is TGTGCCAGCAGCTTGCCAGGGGGGATAGATACGCAGTATTTT.

There are a few counts of this clone. V is TRBV14 and J is TRBJ1-2; D may be TRBD1 (5 bases). The V end lost 4 bases, the J end lost 4 bases, and 10 bases lay between the germline ends. Per the germline V gene, CDR1 is SGHDN and CDR2 is FVKESK. This CDR3 region has 13 residues. CDR3 region: CASSPTRAYGYTF. In DNA form, the CDR3 reads TGTGCCAGCAGCCCAACCAGGGCCTATGGCTACACCTTC.

The V call is TRBV11-1, the J call TRBJ1-3; TRBD1 matches 12 bases. The CDR3 totals 16 residues. J was trimmed by 3 bases and V by 5 bases; bases with no gene match: 5. Germline V gene sequence: CDR1 SGHAT, CDR2 FQDESV (reference sequence). As DNA, the CDR3 is TGTGCCAGCAGCCCCGGGACAGGGGGCTTTGGAAACACCATATATTTT. Its protein product is CASSPGTGGFGNTIYF. Full variable domain (outside the CDR3, taken from reference TRBV11-1 and TRBJ1-3): EAEVAQSPRYKITEKSQAVAFWCDPISGHATLYWYRQILGQGPELLVQFQDESVVDDSQLPKDRFSAERLKGVDSTLKIQPAELGDSAMYLCASSPGTGGFGNTIYFGEGSWLTVV.

The J gene is TRBJ1-2, the V gene TRBV11-2, with a possible D match to TRBD1 (5 bases). Trimming cost V 1 base and J 0 bases, with 9 bases left between them. Germline V gives CDR1 SGHAT, CDR2 FQNNGV. The CDR3 consists of 15 residues. This CDR3 is CASSLVQGANYGYTF. The CDR3 region has the DNA TGTGCCAGCAGCTTAGTTCAGGGAGCTAACTATGGCTACACCTTC.

The chain combines TRBV4-1 with TRBJ2-2; no definite D call. The CDR3 runs to 14 residues. Germline assignment: CDR1 MGHRA and CDR2 YSYEKL. V shed 0 bases and J shed 6 bases, with 8 bases lying between them. Written as DNA, the CDR3 is TGCGCCAGCAGCCAAGATTTGAGGCCCGGGGAGCTGTTTTTT. Translating it yields CASSQDLRPGELFF.

This chain connects TRBV4-1 to TRBJ1-4; the match to TRBD1 covers 7 bases. Germline CDR1 and CDR2: MGHRA and YSYEKL. The length of the CDR3 is 15 residues. The V segment lost 5 bases and the J segment 0 bases; nucleotides outside the gene matches: 3. CDR3 nucleotide sequence: TGCGCCAGCAGCAGGGACAGTACAACTAATGAAAAACTGTTTTTT. Translated: CASSRDSTTNEKLFF.

This clone was counted a single time. The CDR3 here is CAWSDPGQGAPGGYTF. The CDR3 coding sequence is TGTGCCTGGAGTGATCCGGGACAGGGGGCACCGGGAGGCTACACCTTC. This chain connects TRBV30 to TRBJ1-2, with TRBD1 matching 12 bases. Germline CDR1 and CDR2: GTSNPN and SVGIG (reference sequence). Unmatched junction bases numbered 11, after V lost 1 base and J lost 8 bases. The CDR3 spans 16 residues. The complete variable domain, with remaining parts taken from reference TRBV30 and TRBJ1-2, reads SQTIHQWPATLVQPVGSPLSLECTVEGTSNPNLYWYRQAAGRGLQLLFYSVGIGQISSEVPQNLSASRPQDRQFILSSKKLLLSDSGFYLCAWSDPGQGAPGGYTFGSGTRLTVV.

The chain combines TRBV7-6 with TRBJ1-1; the D gene is possibly TRBD1 (6 bases). Germline V gene sequence: CDR1 SGHVS, CDR2 FNYEAQ. V shed 1 base and J shed 0 bases, with 12 bases lying between them. This CDR3 spans 16 amino acids. DNA for the CDR3: TGTGCCAGCAGCTTAGAAAGCAGGGACATGAACACTGAAGCTTTCTTT. Translating it yields CASSLESRDMNTEAFF.

This chain connects TRBV9 to TRBJ2-2; D remains ambiguous. CDR3 size: 13 residues. Trimming took 5 bases from V and 4 from J, leaving 9 bases between them. The germline V gene encodes CDR1 SGDLS and CDR2 YYNGEE. The CDR3: CASRGDGTGELFF. In DNA, the CDR3 is TGTGCCAGCAGGGGCGACGGCACCGGGGAGCTGTTTTTT.

The chain combines TRBV7-9 with TRBJ2-7, with no clear D. The CDR3 runs to 15 residues. Germline CDR1 and CDR2: SEHNR and FQNEAQ (reference sequence). Between the trimmed V and J ends, which lost 3 bases and 3 bases, there was a span of 15 bases. The CDR3 nucleotides read TGTGCCAGCAGCTTTAGTCGGGTCTCGAACTACGAGCAGTACTTC. This gives the protein CASSFSRVSNYEQYF.

This clone was detected once. The rearrangement uses TRBV6-1 and TRBJ2-7; D is undetermined. Germline CDR1 is MNHNS and CDR2 is SASEGT. Trimming shortened V by 2 bases and J by 5 bases, and 7 bases separated the two germline ends. The CDR3 runs 12 residues. CDR3 bases: TGTGCCAGCAGTGAAAGTGTCAACGAGCAGTACTTC. This translates into CASSESVNEQYF.

This clone was counted once. The J gene is TRBJ2-1, the V gene TRBV6-5; 11 nucleotides agree with TRBD2. From germline, CDR1 is MNHEY and CDR2 SVGAGI. V was clipped by 4 bases and J by 7 bases; unmatched bases: 9. The CDR3 totals 16 residues. CDR3 residues: CASSFHSGGAGNEQFF. DNA of the CDR3: TGTGCCAGCAGTTTCCATAGCGGGGGGGCGGGTAATGAGCAGTTCTTC.

The chain couples TRBV27 to TRBJ2-2; perhaps TRBD1 as D (6 bases). The germline CDR1 and CDR2 sequences are MNHEY and SMNVEV (reference sequence). V was shortened by 2 bases and J by 2 bases, with 12 bases between the two germline ends. The CDR3 totals 16 residues. DNA for the CDR3: TGTGCCAGCAGTTTACTGGGGGCTCCCAACACCGGGGAGCTGTTTTTT. Translated, it gives CASSLLGAPNTGELFF.

The CDR3 nucleotides read TGTGCCAGCAGCTTGACGGGACTAGCGGGCAAGACCCAGTACTTC. Encoded protein: CASSLTGLAGKTQYF. The gene calls are TRBV11-2 and TRBJ2-5; 12 bases align to TRBD2. The trim removed 3 bases at V and 6 bases at J, leaving 5 bases unmatched. The CDR3 covers 15 residues. The germline gives CDR1 SGHAT, CDR2 FQNNGV.